This T cell receptor beta chain was retrieved from a study of blood T cell repertoires in COVID-19. Study details: Spain, Italy and the United States supplied samples that represented acute and convalescent COVID-19. PBMCs, B-cell-depleted T cells, or T cells provided the cDNA or gDNA that made up the material.

As processed by the authors: Estimates of nucleated cell counts were drawn from the amplification of reference gene primers. Using immunoSEQ multiplex PCR, the repertoire was profiled, and TCRdb retains in-frame clones only, with some absent. D and trimming were read from the DNA, whereas the V and J calls and clone size are those reported in that table. The data contain more than 90,000 clones, more than 80% of them singletons. CDR3 length: 15 residues. Trimming left V 3 bases short and J 5 bases short, with 17 bases between. Germline CDR1 and CDR2: SNHLY and FYNNEI. Material for sequencing was peripheral blood. V gene TRBV2 combines with J gene TRBJ2-7, with D perhaps matching TRBD2 (6 bases). The receptor's source is a human donor in a cohort sampled during active COVID-19. The CDR3 loop reads CASSDPGLRNHEQYF. The CDR3, as DNA: TGTGCCAGCAGTGATCCGGGACTTAGGAACCACGAGCAGTACTTC.